This T cell receptor (beta chain) was sequenced in a study of OX40 agonist ivuxolimab in advanced cancers. Turning to the overall study: Ivuxolimab was a fully human IgG2 agonistic monoclonal antibody targeting the costimulatory receptor OX40 (CD134). Intravenous ivuxolimab was administered to patients every 2 weeks at six dose levels: 0.01, 0.1, 0.3, 1.5, 3 and 10 mg/kg. Of the approximately 54 patients in dose escalation, about 19 had hepatocellular carcinoma, some 15 had melanoma, 9 had renal cell carcinoma and 9 had head and neck cancer. In the dose-escalation cohort, 65% to 85% of patients were male, and the mean age was approximately 60 years with a range of about 20 to 79. Prior anti-PD-1, anti-PD-L1 or anti-CTLA-4 therapy was permitted, and approximately 39% of dose-escalation patients had received checkpoint inhibitors. Partial responses occurred in three dose-escalation patients: two with cutaneous melanoma and one with hepatocellular carcinoma. Peripheral TCRbeta sequencing was intended to test whether TCR sequence diversity was altered and clonal T-cell expansion was caused by ivuxolimab. The paper covers the monotherapy dose-escalation part of the phase I ivuxolimab trial, which included N ≈ 50 patients. The study at large found these results: Clonal expansion of both CD4+ and CD8+ blood T cells was observed from baseline to week 6 at doses 0.1 to 3.0 mg/kg. Low levels of normalized T-cell clonal expansion were also seen in some patients who did not respond. In the 0.1-3.0 mg/kg groups, partial responders were among the patients with the lowest normalized peripheral clonal expansion, particularly in CD8+ T cells. Which antigens the clonally expanded peripheral T cells were specific for was not determined. After ivuxolimab, more expanded clones were found on average in CD8+ T cells than in CD4+ T cells.

The trial excluded patients who had a history of autoimmune disease or who were on systemic immunosuppression. Peripheral blood for TCR sequencing was collected from all dose cohorts at baseline, on cycle 4 day 1, and on cycle 7 day 1. The samples were taken from a phase I, first-in-human, multicenter, open-label dose-escalation trial of ivuxolimab. Adults with locally advanced or metastatic melanoma, renal cell, hepatocellular, or head and neck squamous cell carcinoma were enrolled in the trial. CD4+ and CD8+ T cells were sorted separately from peripheral blood before TCR sequencing. This clone was found a few times. The antigen it recognizes is unknown. The sample holds no much larger clone one base away, and base qualities are not on file. In the same sample, other DNA sequences code for this CDR3. The CDR3 spans 14 residues, from the cysteine through the phenylalanine. Of all the DNA, just the CDR3 is kept, 42 bases in frame from base 1. Via the germline V gene (reference sequence), CDR1 is GTSNPN and CDR2 SVGIG. V is pared back by 2 bases and J by 1 base, with 6 bases lying between the germline termini.

For sequencing of the TCRbeta CDR3 region, genomic DNA was extracted from the sorted cells. The immunoSEQ Assay was used to sequence the TCRbeta CDR3 regions. The source is immuneACCESS, and TCRdb retained only in-frame sequences with V and J called. Part of the clones is not carried over; for the studies checked, unresolved V genes explain less than half of this, and the remainder is unexplained. Counted in this sample were under 45,000 clones; roughly 80% of them appeared once. Roughly 9.8% of the sample is held by the ten biggest clonotypes. The receptor chain draws on TRBV30 and TRBJ2-6, with the D gene not clear enough to name. This TCR came from an adult with an advanced solid tumor such as melanoma, head and neck, liver or kidney cancer. The starting material was CD4+ or CD8+ T cells sorted from blood, obtained in a trial of the OX40 agonist ivuxolimab. The CDR3 reads CAWSWGSGANVLTF. The DNA is as follows: TGTGCCTGGAGTTGGGGATCTGGGGCCAACGTCCTGACTTTC.